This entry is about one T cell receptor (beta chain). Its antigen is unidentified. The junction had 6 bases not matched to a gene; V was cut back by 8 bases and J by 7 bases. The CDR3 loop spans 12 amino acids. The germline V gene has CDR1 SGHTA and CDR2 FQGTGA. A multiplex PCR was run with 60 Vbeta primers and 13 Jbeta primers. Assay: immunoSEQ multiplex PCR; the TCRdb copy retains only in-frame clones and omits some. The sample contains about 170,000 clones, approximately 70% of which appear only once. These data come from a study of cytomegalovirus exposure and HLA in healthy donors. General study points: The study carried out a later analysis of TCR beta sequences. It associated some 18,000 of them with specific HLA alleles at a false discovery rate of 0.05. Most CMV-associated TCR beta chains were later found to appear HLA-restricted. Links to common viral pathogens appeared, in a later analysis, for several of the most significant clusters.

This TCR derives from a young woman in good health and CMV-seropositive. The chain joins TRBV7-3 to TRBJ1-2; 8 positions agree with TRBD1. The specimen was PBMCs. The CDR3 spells CASGQGASGYTF. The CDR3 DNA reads TGTGCCAGCGGGCAGGGGGCAAGTGGCTACACCTTC.